Reported below is one TCR beta chain. This sample stems from a study of shared clonotypes between healthy human individuals. Study in general: CD4 naive and memory got three plates each, CD8 naive two, CD8 memory one.

Sequencing was performed with immunoSEQ multiplex PCR; in TCRdb, only in-frame clones are kept and a portion is missing. The sample includes approximately 2.3 million clones, approximately 95% of them seen just once. V was pared by 2 bases and J by 0 bases, with 9 bases between. Per the germline V gene, CDR1 is SGHNT and CDR2 is YYREEE (reference sequence). The CDR3 runs to 15 residues. The sequence was obtained from a man between 18 and 29 years old in good health. Some clones in this sample may be carry-over from other donors' samples. V and J are TRBV5-4 and TRBJ1-3; tentatively, D is TRBD1 (6 bases). The sequenced material came from naive CD4+ T cells from PBMCs. Stated subset: CD45RA+ positively selected. The CDR3 nucleotides read TGTGCCAGCAGCTTTTCAGGGGCCTCTGGAAACACCATATATTTT. Its translation: CASSFSGASGNTIYF.